This T cell receptor beta chain was sequenced in a study of CD8+CD57+ T cells in acquired aplastic anemia. In the study overall: When averaged, DNA from sorted CD4+ and CD8+ cells came to 3.2 ug. CD4+ reads averaged roughly 11 million in healthy donors.

In its sample, this clonotype ranks as medium-sized. Profiles of TCR beta VDJ and CDR3 were generated from a genomic DNA template. MiXCR, applied by TCRdb to the reads, yields one record per CDR3 protein. The profile covers under 150,000 distinct CDR3 sequences, with less than 45% appearing a single time and 7.5% to 9.5% taken by the ten largest. This sequence originates from a human donor in good health, serving as a control. Sequenced material: sorted CD4+, CD8+, or CD8+CD57+ T cells (not recorded which) from PBMCs.

CDR3 bases: TGTGCCAGCAGCCCTAGCTCCTACGAGCAGTACTTC. It yields the protein CASSPSSYEQYF. The V and J genes are TRBV7-9 and TRBJ2-7; D is undetermined. Trimming left V 5 bases short and J 0 bases short, with 5 bases between. Looked up from germline, CDR1 is SEHNR and CDR2 is FQNEAQ (reference sequence). This CDR3 spans 12 amino acids.